Described below is a single T cell receptor beta chain sequence and its context. The target antigen is unknown. The sample belongs to a study of T cell repertoires in cytomegalovirus infection. Study background: Newly reported HLA-C-restricted and thoroughly characterized HLA-B-restricted CMV epitopes were employed. Matching HLA type and CMV infection were both indicated by public TCR beta signatures. Overall study results and limits: The response measured ex vivo was dominated by TCR beta clonotypes (HLA-C-restricted and CMV-specific). Cumulative frequency of public TCR beta families picked out carriers of CMV plus the relevant HLA.

TCRdb fed the reads into MiXCR, producing one record per CDR3 protein. The sample consists of about 890,000 distinct CDR3 sequences, approximately 32% of them appearing once. Trimming stripped 2 bases from V and 4 bases from J, with 11 bases between. CDR3 length equals 15 residues. The germline V gene has CDR1 MNHEY and CDR2 SVGEGT. The genes are TRBV6-2 or TRBV6-3 and TRBJ2-2; D is unclear. The specimen comprised cultured CD8+ T cells from PBMCs, sampled from culture after CMV antigen stimulation. The TCR was taken from a human donor in good health (CMV status not recorded). Some clones in this sample may be carry-over from other donors' samples. The DNA for the CDR3 is TGTGCCAGCAGTTACGGGTTTGGTGGCACCGGGGAGCTGTTTTTT. The encoded protein is CASSYGFGGTGELFF.